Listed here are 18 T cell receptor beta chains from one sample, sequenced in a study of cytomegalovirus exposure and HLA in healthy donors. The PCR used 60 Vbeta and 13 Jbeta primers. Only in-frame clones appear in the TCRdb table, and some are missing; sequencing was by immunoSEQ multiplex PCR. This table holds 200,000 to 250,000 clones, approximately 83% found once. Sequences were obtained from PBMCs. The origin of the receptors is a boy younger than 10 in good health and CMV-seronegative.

CDR3 DNA sequence: TGTGCCAGCAGCCAAGTGGGGGGAGGGCACGAGCAGTACTTC. It codes for CASSQVGGGHEQYF. The V gene is TRBV7-9, the J gene TRBJ2-7; 7 positions agree with TRBD2. Germline CDR1 and CDR2: SEHNR and FQNEAQ (reference sequence). The CDR3 runs 14 residues. Trimming at V came to 5 bases and at J to 5 bases, leaving 9 bases not matched to a gene.

CDR3 DNA sequence: TGTGCCGCAGGACAGATTGACACTGAAGCTTTCTTT. Protein sequence: CAAGQIDTEAFF. The chain links TRBV10-3 to TRBJ1-1; possibly TRBD1 for D (6 bases). The V gene's germline CDR1 is ENHRY and CDR2 SYGVKD. V shed 11 bases and J shed 3 bases, with 13 bases lying between them. The CDR3 has 12 residues.

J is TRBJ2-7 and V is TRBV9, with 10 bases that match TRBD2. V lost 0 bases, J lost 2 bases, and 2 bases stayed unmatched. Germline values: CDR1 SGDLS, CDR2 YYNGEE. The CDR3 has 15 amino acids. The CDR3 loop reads CASSVESGGAYEQYF. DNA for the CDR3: TGTGCCAGCAGCGTAGAAAGCGGGGGGGCCTACGAGCAGTACTTC.

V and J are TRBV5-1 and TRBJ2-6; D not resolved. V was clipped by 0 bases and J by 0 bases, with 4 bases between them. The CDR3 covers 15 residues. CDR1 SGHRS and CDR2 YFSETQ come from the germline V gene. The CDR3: CASSLAGSGANVLTF. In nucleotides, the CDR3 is TGCGCCAGCAGCTTGGCGGGCTCTGGGGCCAACGTCCTGACTTTC.

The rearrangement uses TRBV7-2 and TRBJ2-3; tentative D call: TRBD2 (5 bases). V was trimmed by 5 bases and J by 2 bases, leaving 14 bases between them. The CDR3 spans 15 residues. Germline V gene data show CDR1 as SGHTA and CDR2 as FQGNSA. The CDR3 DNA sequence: TGTGCCAGCAGCCCCCAACTAGGTATCACAGATACGCAGTATTTT. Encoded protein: CASSPQLGITDTQYF. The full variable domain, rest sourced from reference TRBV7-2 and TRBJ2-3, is GAGVSQSPSNKVTEKGKDVELRCDPISGHTALYWYRQSLGQGLEFLIYFQGNSAPDKSGLPSDRFSAERTGGSVSTLTIQRTQQEDSAVYLCASSPQLGITDTQYFGPGTRLTVL.

DNA for the CDR3: TGTGCCAGCAGCTTAGAGCTAGCCAAAAACATTCAGTACTTC. Its translation is CASSLELAKNIQYF. This chain links TRBV7-2 with TRBJ2-4; unclear D gene. Germline CDR1 is SGHTA and CDR2 is FQGNSA. Trimming removed 1 base at V and 0 bases at J, with 4 bases between. CDR3 length equals 14 residues.

CDR3 bases: TGTGCCAGCAGTGGGGGACAGTACTACGAGCAGTACTTC. Translating it yields CASSGGQYYEQYF. This chain uses TRBV2 with TRBJ2-7; TRBD1 matches at 7 bases. Per germline, CDR1 SNHLY and CDR2 FYNNEI. The CDR3 loop spans 13 amino acids. V trimming: 4 bases; J trimming: 3 bases; junction bases outside the gene matches: 3.

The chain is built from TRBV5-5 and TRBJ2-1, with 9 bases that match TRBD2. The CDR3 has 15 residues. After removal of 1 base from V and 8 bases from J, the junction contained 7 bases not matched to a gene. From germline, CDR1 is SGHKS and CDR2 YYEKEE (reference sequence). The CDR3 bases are TGTGCCAGCAGCTTGTGGTTAGCGGGGGCGCATGAGCAGTTCTTC. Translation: CASSLWLAGAHEQFF.

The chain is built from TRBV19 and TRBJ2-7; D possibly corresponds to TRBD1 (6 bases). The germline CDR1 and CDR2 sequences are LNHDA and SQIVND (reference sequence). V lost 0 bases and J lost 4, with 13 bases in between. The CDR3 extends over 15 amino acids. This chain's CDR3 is CASSIDRTGNYEQYF. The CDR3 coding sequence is TGTGCCAGTAGTATAGATCGAACAGGGAATTACGAGCAGTACTTC.

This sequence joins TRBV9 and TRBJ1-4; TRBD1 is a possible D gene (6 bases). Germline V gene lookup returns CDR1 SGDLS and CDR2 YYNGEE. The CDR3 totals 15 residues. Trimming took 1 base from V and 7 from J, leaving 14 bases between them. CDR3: CASSVSAGGREKLFF. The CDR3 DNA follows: TGTGCCAGCAGCGTAAGTGCTGGGGGCCGTGAAAAACTGTTTTTT.

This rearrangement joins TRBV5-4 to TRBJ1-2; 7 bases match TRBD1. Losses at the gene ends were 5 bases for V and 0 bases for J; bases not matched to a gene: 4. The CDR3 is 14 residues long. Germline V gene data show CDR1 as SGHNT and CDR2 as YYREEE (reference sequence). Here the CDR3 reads CASRWTGSNYGYTF. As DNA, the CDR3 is TGTGCCAGCAGATGGACAGGCTCTAACTATGGCTACACCTTC.

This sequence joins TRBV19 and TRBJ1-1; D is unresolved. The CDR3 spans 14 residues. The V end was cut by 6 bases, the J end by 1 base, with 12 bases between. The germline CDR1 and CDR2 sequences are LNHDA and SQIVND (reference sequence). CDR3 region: CASSPPRRNTEAFF. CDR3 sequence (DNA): TGTGCCAGTAGCCCCCCGAGGAGGAACACTGAAGCTTTCTTT.

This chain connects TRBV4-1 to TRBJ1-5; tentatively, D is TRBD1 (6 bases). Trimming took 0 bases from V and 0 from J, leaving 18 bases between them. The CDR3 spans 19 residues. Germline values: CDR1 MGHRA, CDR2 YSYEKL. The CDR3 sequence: CASSQERGVRGDSNQPQHF. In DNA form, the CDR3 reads TGCGCCAGCAGCCAAGAGAGGGGCGTCAGGGGCGATAGCAATCAGCCCCAGCATTTT.

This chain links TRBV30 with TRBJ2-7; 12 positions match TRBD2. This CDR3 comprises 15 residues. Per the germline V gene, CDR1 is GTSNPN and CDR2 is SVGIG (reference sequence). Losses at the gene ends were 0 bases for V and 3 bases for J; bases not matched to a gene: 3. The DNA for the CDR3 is TGTGCCTGGAGTGTTGGACTAGCGGGAAACTACGAGCAGTACTTC. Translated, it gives CAWSVGLAGNYEQYF.

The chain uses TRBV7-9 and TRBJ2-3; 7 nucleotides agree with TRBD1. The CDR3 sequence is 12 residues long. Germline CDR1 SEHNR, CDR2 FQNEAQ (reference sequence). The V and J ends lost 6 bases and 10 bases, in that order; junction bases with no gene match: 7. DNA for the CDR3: TGTGCCAGCAGGTCCGGGACAGAGGCGCAGTATTTT. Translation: CASRSGTEAQYF.

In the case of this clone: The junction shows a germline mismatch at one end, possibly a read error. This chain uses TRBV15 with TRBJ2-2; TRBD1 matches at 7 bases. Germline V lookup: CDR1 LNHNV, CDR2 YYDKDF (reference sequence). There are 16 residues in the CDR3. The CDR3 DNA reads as TGTGCCACCAGCGGAGATCGACAGGGGAACACCGGGGAGCTGTTTTTT. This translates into CATSGDRQGNTGELFF. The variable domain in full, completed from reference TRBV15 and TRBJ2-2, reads DAMVIQNPRYQVTQFGKPVTLSCSQTLNHNVMYWYQQKSSQAPKLLFHYYDKDFNNEADTPDNFQSRRPNTSFCFLDIRSPGLGDTAMYLCATSGDRQGNTGELFFGEGSRLTVL.

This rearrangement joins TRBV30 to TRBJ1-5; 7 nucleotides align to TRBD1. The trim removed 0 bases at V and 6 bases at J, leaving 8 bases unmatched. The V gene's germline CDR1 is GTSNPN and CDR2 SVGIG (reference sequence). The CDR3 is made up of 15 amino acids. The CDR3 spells CAWSVQSGGIQPQHF. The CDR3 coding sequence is TGTGCCTGGAGTGTTCAATCAGGGGGGATTCAGCCCCAGCATTTT.

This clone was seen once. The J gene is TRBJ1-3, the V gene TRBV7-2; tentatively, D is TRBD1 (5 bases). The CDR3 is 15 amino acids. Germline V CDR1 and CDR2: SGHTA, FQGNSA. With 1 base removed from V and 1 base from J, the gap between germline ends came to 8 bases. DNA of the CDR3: TGTGCCAGCAGCTTAGTACCAGGGTCTGGAAACACCATATATTTT. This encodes CASSLVPGSGNTIYF.